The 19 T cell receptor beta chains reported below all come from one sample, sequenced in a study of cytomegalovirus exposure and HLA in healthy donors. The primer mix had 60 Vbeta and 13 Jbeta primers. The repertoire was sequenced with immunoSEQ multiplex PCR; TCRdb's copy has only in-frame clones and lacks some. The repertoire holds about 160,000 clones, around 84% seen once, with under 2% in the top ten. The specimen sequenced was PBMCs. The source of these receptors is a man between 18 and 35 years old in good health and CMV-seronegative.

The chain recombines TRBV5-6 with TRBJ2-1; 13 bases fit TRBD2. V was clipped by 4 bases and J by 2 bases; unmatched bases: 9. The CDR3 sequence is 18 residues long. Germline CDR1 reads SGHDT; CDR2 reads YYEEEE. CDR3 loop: CASSNLNGLAGAYNEQFF. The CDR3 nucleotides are TGTGCCAGCAGCAACCTCAACGGACTAGCGGGAGCCTACAATGAGCAGTTCTTC.

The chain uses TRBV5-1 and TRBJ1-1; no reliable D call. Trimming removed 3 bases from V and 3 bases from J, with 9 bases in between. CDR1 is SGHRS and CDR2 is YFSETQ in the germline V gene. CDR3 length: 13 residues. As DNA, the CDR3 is TGCGCCAGCAGCTCAACCTCGGACACTGAAGCTTTCTTT. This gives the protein CASSSTSDTEAFF.

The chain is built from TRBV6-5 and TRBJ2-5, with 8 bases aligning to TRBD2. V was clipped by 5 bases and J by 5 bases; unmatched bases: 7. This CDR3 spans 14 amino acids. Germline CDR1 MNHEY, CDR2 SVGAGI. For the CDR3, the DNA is TGTGCCAGCAGTCCCGGGACTAGTACGGAGACCCAGTACTTC. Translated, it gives CASSPGTSTETQYF.

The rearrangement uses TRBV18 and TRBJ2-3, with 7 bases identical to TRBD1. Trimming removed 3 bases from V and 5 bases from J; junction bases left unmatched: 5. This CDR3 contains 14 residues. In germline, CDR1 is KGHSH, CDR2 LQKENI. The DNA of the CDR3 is TGTGCCAGCTCACCGAGGGACAGAAGAGATACGCAGTATTTT. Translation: CASSPRDRRDTQYF.

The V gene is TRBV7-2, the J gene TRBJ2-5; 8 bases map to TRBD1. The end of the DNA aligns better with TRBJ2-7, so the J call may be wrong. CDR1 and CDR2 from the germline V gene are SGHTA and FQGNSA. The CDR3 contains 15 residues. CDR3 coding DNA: TGTGCCAGCAGCTTTGGACAGGGAAGAGACTACGAGCAGTACTTC. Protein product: CASSFGQGRDYEQYF.

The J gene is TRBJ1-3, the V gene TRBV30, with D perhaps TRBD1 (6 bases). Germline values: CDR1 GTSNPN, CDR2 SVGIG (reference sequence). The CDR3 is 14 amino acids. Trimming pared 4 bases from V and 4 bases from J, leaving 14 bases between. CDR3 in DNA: TGTGCCTGGATCTCAACAGGGTTCGGAAACACCATATATTTT. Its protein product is CAWISTGFGNTIYF.

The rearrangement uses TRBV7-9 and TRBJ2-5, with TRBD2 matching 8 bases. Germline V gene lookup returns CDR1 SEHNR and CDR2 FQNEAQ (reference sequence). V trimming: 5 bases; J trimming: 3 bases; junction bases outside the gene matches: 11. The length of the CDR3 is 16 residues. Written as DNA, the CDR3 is TGTGCCAGCAGCGTCGGGGGGGGCACTTTGGAAGAGACCCAGTACTTC. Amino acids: CASSVGGGTLEETQYF.

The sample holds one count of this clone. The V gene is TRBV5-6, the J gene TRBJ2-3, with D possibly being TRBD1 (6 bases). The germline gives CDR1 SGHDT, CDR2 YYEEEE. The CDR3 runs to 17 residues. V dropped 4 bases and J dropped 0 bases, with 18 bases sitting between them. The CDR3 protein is CASSVTPGTRSTDTQYF. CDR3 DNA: TGTGCCAGCAGCGTCACCCCCGGGACAAGGAGCACAGATACGCAGTATTTT. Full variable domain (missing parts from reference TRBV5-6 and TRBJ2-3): DAGVTQSPTHLIKTRGQQVTLRCSPKSGHDTVSWYQQALGQGPQFIFQYYEEEERQRGNFPDRFSGHQFPNYSSELNVNALLLGDSALYLCASSVTPGTRSTDTQYFGPGTRLTVL.

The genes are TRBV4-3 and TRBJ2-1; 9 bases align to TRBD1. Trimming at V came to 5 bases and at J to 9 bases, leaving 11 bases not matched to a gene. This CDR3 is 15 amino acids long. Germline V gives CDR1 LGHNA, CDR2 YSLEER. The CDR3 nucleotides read TGCGCCAGCAGCTATACAGGGGGCCGCACCGGTGAGCAGTTCTTC. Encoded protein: CASSYTGGRTGEQFF.

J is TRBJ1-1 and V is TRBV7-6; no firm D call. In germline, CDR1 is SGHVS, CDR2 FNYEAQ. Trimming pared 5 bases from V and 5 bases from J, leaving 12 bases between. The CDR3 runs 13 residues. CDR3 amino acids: CASSARAVTEAFF. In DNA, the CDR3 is TGTGCCAGCAGCGCTCGAGCGGTAACTGAAGCTTTCTTT. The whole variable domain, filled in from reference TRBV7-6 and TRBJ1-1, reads GAGVSQSPRYKVTKRGQDVALRCDPISGHVSLYWYRQALGQGPEFLTYFNYEAQQDKSGLPNDRFSAERPEGSISTLTIQRTEQRDSAMYRCASSARAVTEAFFGQGTRLTVV.

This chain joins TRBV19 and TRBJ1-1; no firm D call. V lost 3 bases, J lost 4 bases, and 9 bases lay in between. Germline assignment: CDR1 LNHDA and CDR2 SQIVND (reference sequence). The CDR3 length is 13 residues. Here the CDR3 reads CASSISAGTEAFF. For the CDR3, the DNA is TGTGCCAGTAGTATCTCGGCGGGCACTGAAGCTTTCTTT.

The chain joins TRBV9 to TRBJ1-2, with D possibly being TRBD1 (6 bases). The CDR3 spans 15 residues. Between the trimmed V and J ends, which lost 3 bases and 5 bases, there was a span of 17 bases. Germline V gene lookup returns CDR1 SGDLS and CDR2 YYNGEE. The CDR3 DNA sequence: TGTGCCAGCAGCGCCGGGCAGGGGAGAAGATATGGCTACACCTTC. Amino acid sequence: CASSAGQGRRYGYTF.

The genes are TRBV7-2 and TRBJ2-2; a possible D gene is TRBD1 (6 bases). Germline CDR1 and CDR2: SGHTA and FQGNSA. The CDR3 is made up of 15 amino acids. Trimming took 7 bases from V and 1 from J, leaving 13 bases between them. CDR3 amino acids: CASTPRQVNTGELFF. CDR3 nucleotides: TGTGCCAGCACCCCTCGACAGGTGAACACCGGGGAGCTGTTTTTT.

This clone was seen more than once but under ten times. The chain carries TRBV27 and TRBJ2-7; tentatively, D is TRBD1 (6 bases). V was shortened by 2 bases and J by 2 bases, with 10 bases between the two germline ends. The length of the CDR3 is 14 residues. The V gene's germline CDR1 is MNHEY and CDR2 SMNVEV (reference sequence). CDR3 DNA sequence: TGTGCCAGCAGTTTAGCGGACAGTACCTACGAGCAGTACTTC. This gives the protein CASSLADSTYEQYF.

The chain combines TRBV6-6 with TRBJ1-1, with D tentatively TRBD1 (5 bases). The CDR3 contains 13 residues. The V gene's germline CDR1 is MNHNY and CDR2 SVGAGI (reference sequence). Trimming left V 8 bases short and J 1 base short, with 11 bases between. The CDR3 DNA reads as TGTGCCAGCGGTAAAGGGGAGAACACTGAAGCTTTCTTT. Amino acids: CASGKGENTEAFF.

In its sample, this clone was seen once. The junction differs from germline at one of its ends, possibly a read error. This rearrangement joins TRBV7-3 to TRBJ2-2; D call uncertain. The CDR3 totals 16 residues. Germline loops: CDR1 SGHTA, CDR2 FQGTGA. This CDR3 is CSSSSRDSLNTGELFF. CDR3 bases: TGTTCCAGCAGCTCCCGAGACTCGCTGAACACCGGGGAGCTGTTTTTT.

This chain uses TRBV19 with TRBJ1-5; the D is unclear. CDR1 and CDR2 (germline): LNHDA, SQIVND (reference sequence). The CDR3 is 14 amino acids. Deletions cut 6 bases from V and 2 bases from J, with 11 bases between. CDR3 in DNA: TGTGCCAGTAGGGAGGGATGGGGCAATCAGCCCCAGCATTTT. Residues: CASREGWGNQPQHF.

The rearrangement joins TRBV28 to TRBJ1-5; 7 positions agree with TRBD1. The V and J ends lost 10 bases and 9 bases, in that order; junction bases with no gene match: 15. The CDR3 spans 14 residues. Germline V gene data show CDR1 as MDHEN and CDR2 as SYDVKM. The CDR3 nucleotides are TGTGCCACCAACCGACAGGGCCAGGCTCTGCCCCAGCATTTT. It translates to CATNRQGQALPQHF.

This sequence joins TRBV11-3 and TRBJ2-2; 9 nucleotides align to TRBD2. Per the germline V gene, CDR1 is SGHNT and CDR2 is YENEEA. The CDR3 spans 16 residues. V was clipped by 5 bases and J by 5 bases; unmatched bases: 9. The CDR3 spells CASSNDGLARTGELFF. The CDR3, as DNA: TGTGCCAGCAGCAACGACGGACTAGCGAGGACCGGGGAGCTGTTTTTT.